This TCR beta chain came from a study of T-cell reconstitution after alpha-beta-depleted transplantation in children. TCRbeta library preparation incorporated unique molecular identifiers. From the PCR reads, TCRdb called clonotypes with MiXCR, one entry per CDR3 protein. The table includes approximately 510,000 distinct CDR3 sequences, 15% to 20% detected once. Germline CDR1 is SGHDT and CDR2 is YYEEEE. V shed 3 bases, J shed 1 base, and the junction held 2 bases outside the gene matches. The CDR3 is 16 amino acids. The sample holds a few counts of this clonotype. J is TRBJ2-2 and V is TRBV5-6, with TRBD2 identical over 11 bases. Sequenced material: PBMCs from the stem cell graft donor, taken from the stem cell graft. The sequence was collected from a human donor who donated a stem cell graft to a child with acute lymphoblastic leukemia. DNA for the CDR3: TGTGCCAGCAGCTGGGGGACTAGCGGGAACACCGGGGAGCTGTTTTTT. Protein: CASSWGTSGNTGELFF.